The clone carrying this T cell receptor beta chain was recorded only once. The source of the sample is a study of blood T cells in healthy people across ages. The use of a sample-barcoded 5' primer and a J-beta primer mix characterized a second PCR of about 6 to 11 cycles. Each CDR3 protein is one row after TCRdb ran MiXCR on the 5' RACE reads. Here the sample spans some 900,000 distinct CDR3 sequences, 45% to 50% being singletons. Roughly 10 milliliters of peripheral blood were drawn from each donor. V was clipped by 4 bases and J by 3 bases; unmatched bases: 9. The CDR3 runs to 16 residues. Germline V CDR1 and CDR2: KGHSH, LQKENI.

The chain has TRBV18 and TRBJ1-1; TRBD1 matches 9 bases. The clonotype originates from a man between 25 and 39 years old in good health. Sequenced input: blood. As DNA, the CDR3 is TGTGCCAGCTCACTCGGGACAGGGATAGGCCACACTGAAGCTTTCTTT. It translates to CASSLGTGIGHTEAFF.